One TCR beta chain is described in this entry. Clones were sequenced by immunoSEQ multiplex PCR, and TCRdb holds only the in-frame ones, with some missing. The table shows around 400,000 clones, with approximately 89% occurring only once. This record comes from a study of blood T cell repertoires in COVID-19. Looking at the study overall: Collection of acute and convalescent COVID-19 samples took place in the United States, Italy and Spain.

In germline, CDR1 is SNHLY, CDR2 FYNNEI. The CDR3 covers 16 residues. J was trimmed by 2 bases and V by 4 bases; bases with no gene match: 8. The J gene is TRBJ2-3, the V gene TRBV2; 8 nucleotides line up with TRBD2. This TCR was recovered from a woman between 35 and 50 years old who had been exposed to COVID-19. Sequences were obtained from PBMCs or T cells enriched from blood (not recorded which). The CDR3 loop is CASSVGGAVITDTQYF. DNA for the CDR3: TGTGCCAGCAGTGTCGGGGGGGCCGTTATCACAGATACGCAGTATTTT.